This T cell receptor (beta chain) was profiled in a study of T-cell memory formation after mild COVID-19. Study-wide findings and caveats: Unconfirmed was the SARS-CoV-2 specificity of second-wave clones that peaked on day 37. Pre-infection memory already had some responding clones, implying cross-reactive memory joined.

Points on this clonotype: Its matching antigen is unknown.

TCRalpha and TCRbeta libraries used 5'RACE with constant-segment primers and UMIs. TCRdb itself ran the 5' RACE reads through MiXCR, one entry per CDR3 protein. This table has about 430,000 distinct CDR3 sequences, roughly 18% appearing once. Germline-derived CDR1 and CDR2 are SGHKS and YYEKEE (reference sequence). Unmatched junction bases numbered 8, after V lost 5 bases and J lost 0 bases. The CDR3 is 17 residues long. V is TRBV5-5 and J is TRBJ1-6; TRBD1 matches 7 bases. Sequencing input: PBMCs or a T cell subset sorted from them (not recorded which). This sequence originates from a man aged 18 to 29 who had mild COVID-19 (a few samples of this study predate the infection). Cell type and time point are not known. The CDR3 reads CASSYYRGSSYNSPLHF. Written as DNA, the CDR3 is TGTGCCAGCAGTTATTACAGGGGAAGCTCCTATAATTCACCCCTCCACTTT.